The rows below give T cell receptor beta chains drawn from one sample of a study of CD8 T cells in Susac syndrome. TCRdb recomputed calls from the immunoSEQ multiplex PCR reads with MiXCR, one row per CDR3 protein. The profile covers 100,000 to 150,000 distinct CDR3 sequences, with around 80% appearing a single time and roughly 0.5% taken by the ten largest. The specimen was CD8+ T cells from PBMCs. These receptors were taken from a human donor with multiple sclerosis. Both conserved end residues are part of each CDR3. The D gene is left open where the match is weak. Clone size, where shown, is once, few, many, or a class for clones that have expanded.

V gene: TRBV30
clone size: NA
J gene: TRBJ1-2
D gene: NA
CDR3 protein: CAWTGALGYTF
CDR3 DNA: TGTGCCTGGACGGGGGCCCTTGGCTACACCTTC

V gene: TRBV4-1
clone size: NA
J gene: TRBJ1-1
D gene: TRBD1
CDR3 protein: CASSQMGQGNTEAFF
CDR3 DNA: TGCGCCAGCAGCCAGATGGGACAGGGGAACACTGAAGCTTTCTTT

V gene: TRBV7-9
clone size: NA
J gene: TRBJ2-1
D gene: TRBD2
CDR3 protein: CAGSQLAGVYNEQFF
CDR3 DNA: TGTGCCGGCAGCCAACTAGCGGGAGTCTACAATGAGCAGTTCTTC

V gene: TRBV11-3
clone size: once
J gene: TRBJ2-5
D gene: TRBD2
CDR3 protein: CASSKGLAGVETQYF
CDR3 DNA: TGTGCCAGCAGCAAGGGACTAGCGGGAGTTGAGACCCAGTACTTC

V gene: TRBV5-8
clone size: NA
J gene: TRBJ2-7
D gene: NA
CDR3 protein: CASSFGDPYEQYF
CDR3 DNA: TGTGCCAGCAGCTTTGGGGACCCCTACGAGCAGTACTTC

V gene: TRBV6-2/TRBV6-3
clone size: NA
J gene: TRBJ1-1
D gene: NA
CDR3 protein: CASSLTVAGFEAFF
CDR3 DNA: TGTGCCAGCAGCCTGACAGTTGCGGGATTTGAAGCTTTCTTT

V gene: TRBV30
clone size: NA
J gene: TRBJ1-1
D gene: NA
CDR3 protein: CATGYTEAFF
CDR3 DNA: TGTGCAACGGGCTACACTGAAGCTTTCTTT

V gene: TRBV2
clone size: NA
J gene: TRBJ1-5
D gene: NA
CDR3 protein: CASRAGGQPQHF
CDR3 DNA: TGTGCCAGCAGGGCAGGAGGCCAGCCCCAGCATTTT

V gene: TRBV20-1
clone size: NA
J gene: TRBJ2-1
D gene: TRBD2
CDR3 protein: CSARGAGSATYNEQFF
CDR3 DNA: TGCAGTGCTAGAGGAGCGGGGTCCGCCACCTACAATGAGCAGTTCTTC

V gene: TRBV15
clone size: NA
J gene: TRBJ2-3
D gene: NA
CDR3 protein: CATSRAADTQYF
CDR3 DNA: TGTGCCACCAGCAGAGCAGCAGATACGCAGTATTTT

V gene: TRBV27
clone size: NA
J gene: TRBJ2-5
D gene: NA
CDR3 protein: CATGPLQETQYF
CDR3 DNA: TGTGCGACAGGCCCTCTTCAAGAGACCCAGTACTTC

V gene: TRBV20-1
clone size: NA
J gene: TRBJ2-1
D gene: TRBD2
CDR3 protein: CSAAPGGGSYNEQFF
CDR3 DNA: TGCAGTGCTGCCCCCGGCGGGGGCTCCTACAATGAGCAGTTCTTC

V gene: TRBV12-3/TRBV12-4
clone size: NA
J gene: TRBJ2-5
D gene: TRBD2
CDR3 protein: CASSQFLGTRQETQYF
CDR3 DNA: TGTGCCAGCAGTCAGTTCCTCGGGACTAGACAAGAGACCCAGTACTTC

V gene: TRBV19
clone size: NA
J gene: TRBJ1-5
D gene: NA
CDR3 protein: CASRIRSPEGSNQPQHF
CDR3 DNA: TGTGCCAGTAGAATCCGATCCCCCGAAGGGAGCAATCAGCCCCAGCATTTT

V gene: TRBV6-5
clone size: few
J gene: TRBJ2-7
D gene: NA
CDR3 protein: CASSSQSYNYEQYF
CDR3 DNA: TGTGCCAGCAGTTCCCAGAGTTATAACTACGAGCAGTACTTC

V gene: TRBV19
clone size: NA
J gene: TRBJ1-5
D gene: NA
CDR3 protein: CASSQRQEKSNQPQHF
CDR3 DNA: TGTGCCAGTAGCCAAAGACAGGAGAAAAGCAATCAGCCCCAGCATTTT

V gene: TRBV30
clone size: NA
J gene: TRBJ2-3
D gene: TRBD1
CDR3 protein: CAWSSGQGTDTQYF
CDR3 DNA: TGTGCCTGGAGTTCGGGACAGGGGACAGATACGCAGTATTTT

V gene: TRBV4-3
clone size: NA
J gene: TRBJ1-4
D gene: NA
CDR3 protein: CASSREDRNNEKLFF
CDR3 DNA: TGCGCCAGCAGCCGAGAGGACAGAAATAATGAAAAACTGTTTTTT

V gene: TRBV11-2
clone size: NA
J gene: TRBJ2-6
D gene: TRBD1
CDR3 protein: CASSVDRVVGANVLTF
CDR3 DNA: TGTGCCAGCAGCGTCGACAGGGTCGTTGGGGCCAACGTCCTGACTTTC

V gene: TRBV6-2/TRBV6-3
clone size: NA
J gene: TRBJ2-1
D gene: NA
CDR3 protein: CASSLLESSYNEQFF
CDR3 DNA: TGTGCCAGCAGCCTACTAGAAAGCTCCTACAATGAGCAGTTCTTC

V gene: TRBV20-1
clone size: once
J gene: TRBJ2-3
D gene: NA
CDR3 protein: CSAKEGTDTQYF
CDR3 DNA: TGCAGTGCTAAGGAGGGCACAGATACGCAGTATTTT

V gene: TRBV2
clone size: NA
J gene: TRBJ1-4
D gene: NA
CDR3 protein: CASSEGPATNEKLFF
CDR3 DNA: TGTGCCAGCAGTGAAGGGCCCGCAACTAATGAAAAACTGTTTTTT

V gene: TRBV7-9
clone size: NA
J gene: TRBJ2-1
D gene: TRBD2
CDR3 protein: CASSFPLSGEGYNEQFF
CDR3 DNA: TGTGCCAGCAGCTTCCCATTAAGCGGGGAGGGGTACAATGAGCAGTTCTTC

V gene: TRBV7-9
clone size: NA
J gene: TRBJ2-1
D gene: TRBD1
CDR3 protein: CASSSGQYNEQFF
CDR3 DNA: TGTGCCAGCAGTTCGGGACAGTACAATGAGCAGTTCTTC

V gene: TRBV27
clone size: NA
J gene: TRBJ2-3
D gene: TRBD1
CDR3 protein: CASSPLPGQGDTDTQYF
CDR3 DNA: TGTGCCAGCAGTCCACTCCCCGGGCAGGGGGACACAGATACGCAGTATTTT

V gene: TRBV2
clone size: NA
J gene: TRBJ2-5
D gene: NA
CDR3 protein: CASSAGAGGKETQYF
CDR3 DNA: TGTGCCAGCAGTGCGGGGGCCGGAGGTAAAGAGACCCAGTACTTC

V gene: TRBV7-9
clone size: few
J gene: TRBJ2-6
D gene: NA
CDR3 protein: CASSFGANVLTF
CDR3 DNA: TGTGCCAGCAGCTTCGGGGCCAACGTCCTGACTTTC

V gene: TRBV6-2/TRBV6-3
clone size: NA
J gene: TRBJ2-1
D gene: NA
CDR3 protein: CASSISRFYNEQFF
CDR3 DNA: TGTGCCAGCAGTATCAGCCGGTTTTACAATGAGCAGTTCTTC

V gene: TRBV5-3
clone size: few
J gene: TRBJ2-2
D gene: NA
CDR3 protein: CARSWTGRGGELFF
CDR3 DNA: TGTGCCAGAAGCTGGACTGGGCGAGGCGGGGAGCTGTTTTTT

V gene: TRBV6-2/TRBV6-3
clone size: NA
J gene: TRBJ1-2
D gene: NA
CDR3 protein: CASSYQPSGGYTF
CDR3 DNA: TGTGCCAGCAGTTACCAGCCTTCCGGAGGCTACACCTTC

V gene: TRBV19
clone size: NA
J gene: TRBJ2-2
D gene: NA
CDR3 protein: CASSMGGLYTGELFF
CDR3 DNA: TGTGCCAGTAGTATGGGTGGACTGTACACCGGGGAGCTGTTTTTT

V gene: TRBV5-6
clone size: NA
J gene: TRBJ1-5
D gene: NA
CDR3 protein: CASSLPGQPQHF
CDR3 DNA: TGTGCCAGCAGCTTGCCAGGGCAGCCCCAGCATTTT

V gene: TRBV19
clone size: NA
J gene: TRBJ2-1
D gene: NA
CDR3 protein: CASRTGNNEQFF
CDR3 DNA: TGTGCCAGTAGGACAGGAAACAATGAGCAGTTCTTC

V gene: TRBV4-1
clone size: NA
J gene: TRBJ2-7
D gene: TRBD1
CDR3 protein: CASSQEKGTAYEQYF
CDR3 DNA: TGCGCCAGCAGCCAAGAGAAGGGGACAGCGTACGAGCAGTACTTC

V gene: TRBV6-6
clone size: NA
J gene: TRBJ1-6
D gene: NA
CDR3 protein: CASSYIASHMDSPLHF
CDR3 DNA: TGTGCCAGCAGTTATATAGCGAGTCACATGGATTCACCCCTCCACTTT

V gene: TRBV7-9
clone size: NA
J gene: TRBJ2-3
D gene: TRBD1
CDR3 protein: CASSLDRGWEYF
CDR3 DNA: TGTGCCAGCAGCTTAGACAGGGGTTGGGAGTATTTT

V gene: TRBV9
clone size: NA
J gene: TRBJ2-2
D gene: NA
CDR3 protein: CASSPTRGGGKLFF
CDR3 DNA: TGTGCCAGCAGCCCCACGCGAGGGGGAGGGAAGCTGTTTTTT

V gene: TRBV30
clone size: NA
J gene: TRBJ1-1
D gene: NA
CDR3 protein: CAWCDMNTEAFF
CDR3 DNA: TGTGCCTGGTGTGACATGAACACTGAAGCTTTCTTT

V gene: TRBV18
clone size: few
J gene: TRBJ2-2
D gene: NA
CDR3 protein: CASSPEAPGELFF
CDR3 DNA: TGTGCCAGCTCACCAGAGGCCCCCGGGGAGCTGTTTTTT

V gene: TRBV20-1
clone size: once
J gene: TRBJ2-5
D gene: NA
CDR3 protein: CSAREGQPKETQYF
CDR3 DNA: TGCAGTGCTAGGGAGGGACAGCCCAAAGAGACCCAGTACTTC

V gene: TRBV5-6
clone size: NA
J gene: TRBJ2-5
D gene: TRBD1
CDR3 protein: CASSFTGVHQYF
CDR3 DNA: TGTGCCAGCAGCTTCACAGGGGTCCACCAGTACTTC

V gene: TRBV6-5
clone size: NA
J gene: TRBJ1-5
D gene: NA
CDR3 protein: CASRSRGQSNQPQHF
CDR3 DNA: TGTGCCAGCAGGTCACGGGGGCAGAGCAATCAGCCCCAGCATTTT

V gene: TRBV7-8
clone size: NA
J gene: TRBJ2-7
D gene: NA
CDR3 protein: CASSSPDGLSTYEQYF
CDR3 DNA: TGTGCCAGCAGCTCCCCTGACGGTCTATCCACCTACGAGCAGTACTTC

V gene: TRBV4-3
clone size: NA
J gene: TRBJ2-1
D gene: TRBD2
CDR3 protein: CASSQDRLAGGHEQFF
CDR3 DNA: TGCGCCAGCAGCCAAGATAGACTAGCGGGGGGACATGAGCAGTTCTTC

V gene: TRBV6-5
clone size: NA
J gene: TRBJ2-2
D gene: NA
CDR3 protein: CASSYYRPEAGELFF
CDR3 DNA: TGTGCCAGCAGTTACTATAGGCCCGAGGCCGGGGAGCTGTTTTTT

V gene: TRBV11-2
clone size: NA
J gene: TRBJ2-2
D gene: NA
CDR3 protein: CASRPIGAGQTNTGELFF
CDR3 DNA: TGTGCCAGCAGGCCTATCGGGGCAGGGCAAACGAACACCGGGGAGCTGTTTTTT

V gene: TRBV10-3
clone size: NA
J gene: TRBJ2-3
D gene: NA
CDR3 protein: CAISESHPSTDTQYF
CDR3 DNA: TGTGCCATCAGTGAGTCACACCCTAGCACAGATACGCAGTATTTT

V gene: TRBV19
clone size: NA
J gene: TRBJ1-5
D gene: NA
CDR3 protein: CASSIGTHRTGNQPQHF
CDR3 DNA: TGTGCCAGTAGTATTGGTACCCATAGGACTGGCAATCAGCCCCAGCATTTT

V gene: TRBV29-1
clone size: NA
J gene: TRBJ2-1
D gene: NA
CDR3 protein: CSVSGLSSYNEQFF
CDR3 DNA: TGCAGCGTTAGCGGACTAAGCTCCTACAATGAGCAGTTCTTC

V gene: TRBV7-6
clone size: NA
J gene: TRBJ1-1
D gene: TRBD1
CDR3 protein: CASSLARQGTDTEAFF
CDR3 DNA: TGTGCCAGCAGCTTAGCGCGACAGGGCACTGACACTGAAGCTTTCTTT

V gene: TRBV24-1
clone size: NA
J gene: TRBJ2-2
D gene: NA
CDR3 protein: CATSDFSLATQNTGELFF
CDR3 DNA: TGTGCCACCAGTGATTTCTCCCTCGCGACCCAGAACACCGGGGAGCTGTTTTTT

V gene: TRBV28
clone size: NA
J gene: TRBJ2-2
D gene: NA
CDR3 protein: CASSLSLSGELFF
CDR3 DNA: TGTGCCAGCAGTTTATCTTTGTCCGGGGAGCTGTTTTTT

V gene: TRBV3-1
clone size: NA
J gene: TRBJ1-4
D gene: NA
CDR3 protein: CASSLRRASRKLFF
CDR3 DNA: TGTGCCAGCAGCCTCAGACGGGCTTCTCGGAAACTGTTTTTT

V gene: TRBV4-1
clone size: NA
J gene: TRBJ2-3
D gene: NA
CDR3 protein: CASSQDSGGIPGTDTQYF
CDR3 DNA: TGCGCCAGCAGCCAAGATAGCGGAGGGATCCCCGGCACAGATACGCAGTATTTT

V gene: TRBV6-1
clone size: NA
J gene: TRBJ1-2
D gene: NA
CDR3 protein: CASSDRGYYGYTF
CDR3 DNA: TGTGCCAGCAGTGATCGGGGCTACTATGGCTACACCTTC